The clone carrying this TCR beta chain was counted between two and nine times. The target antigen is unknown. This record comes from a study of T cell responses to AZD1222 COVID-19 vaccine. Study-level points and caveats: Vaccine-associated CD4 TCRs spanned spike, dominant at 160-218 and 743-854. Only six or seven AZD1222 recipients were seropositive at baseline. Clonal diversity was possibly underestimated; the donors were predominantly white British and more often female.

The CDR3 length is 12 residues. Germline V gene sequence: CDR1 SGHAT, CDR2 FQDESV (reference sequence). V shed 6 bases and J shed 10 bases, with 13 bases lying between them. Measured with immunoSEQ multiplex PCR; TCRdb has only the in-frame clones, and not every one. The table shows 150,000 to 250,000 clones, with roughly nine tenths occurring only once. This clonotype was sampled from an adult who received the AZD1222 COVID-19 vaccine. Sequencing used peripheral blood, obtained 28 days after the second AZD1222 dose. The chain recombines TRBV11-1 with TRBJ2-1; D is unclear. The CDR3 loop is CASSLGSHEQFF. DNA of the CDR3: TGTGCCAGCAGTCTAGGGTCTCACGAGCAGTTCTTC.